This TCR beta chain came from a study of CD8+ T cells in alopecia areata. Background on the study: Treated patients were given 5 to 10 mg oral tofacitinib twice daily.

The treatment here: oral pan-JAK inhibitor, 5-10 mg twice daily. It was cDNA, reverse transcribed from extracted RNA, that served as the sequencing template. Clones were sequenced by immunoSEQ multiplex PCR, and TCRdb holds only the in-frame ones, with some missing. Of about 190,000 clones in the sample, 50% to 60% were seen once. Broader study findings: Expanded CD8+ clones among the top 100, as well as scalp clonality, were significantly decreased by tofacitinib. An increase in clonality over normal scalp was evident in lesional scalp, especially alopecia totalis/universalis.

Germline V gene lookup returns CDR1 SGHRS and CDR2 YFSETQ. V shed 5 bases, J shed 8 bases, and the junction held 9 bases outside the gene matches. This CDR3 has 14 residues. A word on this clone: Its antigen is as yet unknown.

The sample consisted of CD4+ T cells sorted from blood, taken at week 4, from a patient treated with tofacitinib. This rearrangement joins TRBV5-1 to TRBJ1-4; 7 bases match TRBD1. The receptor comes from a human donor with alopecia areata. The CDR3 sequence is CASRPDRVGEKLFF. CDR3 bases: TGCGCCAGCAGACCCGACAGGGTGGGCGAAAAACTGTTTTTT.